This T cell receptor beta chain was documented in a study of cytomegalovirus exposure and HLA in healthy donors. This CDR3 is built from 18 residues. The V gene end was trimmed by 2 bases and the J gene end by 0 bases; junction bases not matched to a gene: 12. Germline loops: CDR1 LGHNA, CDR2 YNFKEQ. This PCR relied on a set of 60 Vbeta primers and 13 Jbeta primers. Sequencing was performed with immunoSEQ multiplex PCR; in TCRdb, only in-frame clones are kept and a portion is missing. The sample carries 150,000 or so clones, 65% to 90% recorded once. This clone was seen only once. V gene TRBV4-2 combines with J gene TRBJ1-1; 7 bases agree with TRBD1. The sequence was collected from a young woman in good health and CMV-seronegative. The material sequenced was PBMCs. CDR3 region: CASSQHRDSVEMNTEAFF. In nucleotides, the CDR3 is TGTGCCAGCAGCCAACACCGGGACAGCGTAGAAATGAACACTGAAGCTTTCTTT.